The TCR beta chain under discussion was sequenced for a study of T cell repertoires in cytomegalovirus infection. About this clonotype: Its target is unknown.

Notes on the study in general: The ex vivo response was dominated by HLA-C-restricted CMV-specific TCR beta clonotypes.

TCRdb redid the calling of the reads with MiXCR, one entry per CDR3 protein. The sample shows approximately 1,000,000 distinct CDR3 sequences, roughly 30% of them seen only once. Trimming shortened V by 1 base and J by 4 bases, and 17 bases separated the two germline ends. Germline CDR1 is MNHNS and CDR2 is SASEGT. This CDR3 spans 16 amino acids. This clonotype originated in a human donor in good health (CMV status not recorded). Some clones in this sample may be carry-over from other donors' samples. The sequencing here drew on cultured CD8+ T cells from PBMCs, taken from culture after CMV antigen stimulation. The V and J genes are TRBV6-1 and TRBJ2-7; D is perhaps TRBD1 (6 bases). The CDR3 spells CASSEGGWDMTYEQYF. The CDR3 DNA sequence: TGTGCCAGCAGTGAAGGCGGGTGGGACATGACATACGAGCAGTACTTC.